The present T cell receptor (beta chain) was sequenced within a study of blood T cell repertoires in COVID-19. V was trimmed by 7 bases and J by 1 base, leaving 16 bases between them. Germline V gene lookup returns CDR1 LNHDA and CDR2 SQIVND (reference sequence). The CDR3 extends over 15 amino acids. Clones were read by immunoSEQ multiplex PCR, and TCRdb kept only the in-frame ones, dropping some. The sample has about 220,000 clones, roughly four fifths seen once; the top ten hold roughly 3.5%. Sequenced: PBMCs or T cells enriched from blood (not recorded which). The chain combines TRBV19 with TRBJ2-5, with D possibly TRBD1 on 5 matching bases. This receptor was obtained from a woman aged 55-70 years who had recovered from COVID-19. The CDR3 nucleotides read TGTGCCAGTATGAGTTTCGCAGGGTTCCAAGAGACCCAGTACTTC. It yields the protein CASMSFAGFQETQYF.